Only one count was recorded for the clone carrying this T cell receptor beta chain. Germline-derived CDR1 and CDR2 are DFQATT and SNEGSKA (reference sequence). The length of the CDR3 is 10 residues. V lost 6 bases and J lost 7, with 10 bases in between. These data originate in a study of memory CD4+ T cells and cytomegalovirus serostatus. Study information: Of the healthy Belgian adults, several were CMV seropositive and about two dozen seronegative.

The sort gate was single viable CD3+CD4+CD8-CD45RO+ cells for memory CD4+ T cells. CD4+ T cells were isolated by positive magnetic selection. Assay: immunoSEQ multiplex PCR; the TCRdb copy retains only in-frame clones and omits some. Altogether 70,000 to 90,000 clones are present, roughly three quarters being singletons, with the ten largest covering 2% to 3%. The material sequenced was memory CD4+ T cells from blood. This TCR was sampled from an adult in good health and CMV-seropositive. The chain is built from TRBV20-1 and TRBJ2-7; no clear D gene. CDR3 bases: TGCAGTGCCAGCGATGCGGAGCAGTACTTC. Protein sequence: CSASDAEQYF.